This T cell receptor (beta chain) came from a study of blood T cell repertoires in COVID-19. Across the study: Samples representing acute and convalescent COVID-19 were sourced from the United States, Italy and Spain.

V was clipped by 0 bases and J by 4 bases, with 11 bases between them. This CDR3 contains 15 residues. In germline, CDR1 is MNHEY, CDR2 SVGEGT. Authors' methods: Estimation of nucleated cell counts relied on the amplification of reference gene primers. Profiled with immunoSEQ multiplex PCR; TCRdb holds only in-frame clones, not every one. Clonal size and the V and J genes are those of that table, whereas D and trimming came from the DNA. The data show roughly 90,000 clones, roughly 80% seen once. The chain carries TRBV6-2 or TRBV6-3 and TRBJ2-3, with D unresolved. Sequencing was performed on peripheral blood. The receptor was isolated from a woman aged 80 or over with active or convalescent COVID-19. The CDR3 DNA reads as TGTGCCAGCAGTTACTCAACGTTAGCCGCAGATACGCAGTATTTT. Residues: CASSYSTLAADTQYF.